The 20 T cell receptor beta chains below were found in one sample sequenced in a study of CXCR3-negative and CXCR3-positive naive CD8 T cells. Study-wide points: More hydrophobic TRB CDR3s were found in CXCR3-positive naive cells than in CXCR3-negative naive cells.

The antigens for these receptors are not known. It was by 5' RACE with UMI labels that the TRB cDNA libraries were prepared. TCRdb reanalyzed the 5' RACE reads and collapses them to one entry per CDR3 protein, without DNA. Its table lists some 150,000 distinct CDR3 sequences. The specimen sequenced was naive CXCR3+ CD8+ T cells from blood. Documented subset: CD45RO-CCR7+CD27+CD95- naive CD8+ T cells expressing CXCR3 (TNR3+). These receptors originate from a human donor in good health. Some clones in this sample may be carry-over from other donors' samples.

The chain carries TRBV7-9 and TRBJ1-1. CDR1 and CDR2 (germline): SEHNR, FQNEAQ (reference sequence). This CDR3 contains 14 residues. The CDR3 sequence is CASSLPRVNTEAFF.

The rearrangement uses TRBV3-1 and TRBJ2-1; TCRdb designates TRBD1, a call that cannot be tested without DNA. The CDR3 runs to 15 residues. Germline assignment: CDR1 LGHDT and CDR2 YNNKEL (reference sequence). CDR3 in amino acids: CASSQAGATYNEQFF.

The rearrangement links TRBV7-9 to TRBJ1-1; TCRdb indicates TRBD1, and absent DNA this call remains unverified. In germline, CDR1 is SEHNR, CDR2 FQNEAQ (reference sequence). The CDR3 covers 14 residues. CDR3 region: CASVYDSGSTEAFF. Full variable domain (missing parts from reference TRBV7-9 and TRBJ1-1): DTGVSQNPRHKITKRGQNVTFRCDPISEHNRLYWYRQTLGQGPEFLTYFQNEAQLEKSRLLSDRFSAERPKGSFSTLEIQRTEQGDSAMYLCASVYDSGSTEAFFGQGTRLTVV.

The chain combines TRBV4-3 with TRBJ1-1; without DNA, the TCRdb call of TRBD1 cannot be checked. CDR1 is LGHNA, CDR2 YSLEER, per germline. The CDR3 has 16 residues. CDR3: CASSQDRFAGGTEAFF.

The chain carries TRBV29-1 and TRBJ2-1; no DNA is available, so the TRBD1 call from TCRdb remains unchecked. The CDR3 is made up of 17 amino acids. CDR1 and CDR2 (germline): SQVTM, ANQGSEA. This CDR3 is CSVEDLVGGRGDNEQFF.

The chain recombines TRBV12-3 or TRBV12-4 with TRBJ2-7; absent DNA, TCRdb's TRBD1 call cannot be checked. This CDR3 has 12 residues. This chain's CDR3 is CASRPDSYEQYF.

The rearrangement links TRBV4-3 to TRBJ2-7; the TCRdb D gene call, TRBD1, has no DNA to confirm it. This CDR3 comprises 15 residues. Per germline, CDR1 LGHNA and CDR2 YSLEER. CDR3 amino acids: CASSHSRDRTYEQYF.

The genes are TRBV4-1 and TRBJ2-7; as DNA is missing, the TRBD1 call by TCRdb cannot be tested. The germline gives CDR1 MGHRA, CDR2 YSYEKL. This CDR3 spans 13 amino acids. CDR3 amino acids: CASSRGPTYEQYF.

The rearrangement joins TRBV3-1 to TRBJ2-1. This CDR3 region has 13 residues. CDR1 LGHDT and CDR2 YNNKEL come from the germline V gene (reference sequence). CDR3 sequence: CASSQDDGPVGFF.

The chain employs TRBV29-1 and TRBJ1-1; lacking DNA, the TRBD1 call made by TCRdb goes unchecked. The CDR3 is made up of 13 amino acids. Germline loops: CDR1 SQVTM, CDR2 ANQGSEA. CDR3 loop: CSVALTGEVEAFF.

The V and J genes are TRBV7-9 and TRBJ2-3. This CDR3 contains 14 residues. CDR1 and CDR2 from the germline V gene are SEHNR and FQNEAQ (reference sequence). The CDR3 protein is CASSSVQPTDTQYF.

The V call is TRBV6-2 or TRBV6-3, the J call TRBJ1-1; the TCRdb call, TRBD1, lacks DNA for checking. The CDR3 is made up of 14 amino acids. Germline-derived CDR1 and CDR2 are MNHEY and SVGEGT. CDR3 in amino acids: CASRDRVWNTEAFF.

This chain uses TRBV28 with TRBJ2-1; TCRdb indicates TRBD2, and absent DNA this call remains unverified. The CDR3 contains 17 residues. CDR1 MDHEN and CDR2 SYDVKM come from the germline V gene. The CDR3 is CASSPSVLGSYNNEQFF.

J is TRBJ2-1 and V is TRBV19; TCRdb indicates TRBD2, and absent DNA this call remains unverified. CDR1 is LNHDA, CDR2 SQIVND, per germline (reference sequence). This CDR3 comprises 15 residues. The CDR3 spells CASSIGSGGANEQFF.

The chain recombines TRBV29-1 with TRBJ1-2; TCRdb returns TRBD1, unconfirmable since there is no DNA. CDR1 SQVTM and CDR2 ANQGSEA come from the germline V gene. The length of the CDR3 is 12 residues. CDR3: CSVGTGGYGYTF.

The CDR3 protein is CASSPVRDEELFF. The rearrangement joins TRBV7-6 to TRBJ2-2; lacking DNA, the TRBD2 call made by TCRdb goes unchecked. The CDR3 totals 13 residues. CDR1 is SGHVS, CDR2 FNYEAQ, per germline.

J is TRBJ2-7 and V is TRBV5-5; the D call from TCRdb, TRBD1, cannot be confirmed without DNA. Germline V gives CDR1 SGHKS, CDR2 YYEKEE (reference sequence). This CDR3 is built from 17 residues. CDR3 sequence reads: CASSLVGGYDGTYEQYF.

The V and J genes are TRBV15 and TRBJ1-2; the TCRdb D gene call, TRBD1, has no DNA to confirm it. CDR1 is LNHNV and CDR2 is YYDKDF in the germline V gene (reference sequence). The CDR3 sequence is 19 residues long. CDR3 loop: CATSRDGGYDRTTNYGYTF.

The chain joins TRBV29-1 to TRBJ2-7; checking the TCRdb D call of TRBD1 is not possible without DNA. The CDR3 consists of 14 residues. Germline CDR1 and CDR2: SQVTM and ANQGSEA. Here the CDR3 reads CSVETGATSYEQYF.

This CDR3 reads CASSYRGRSDTQYF. V gene TRBV6-5 combines with J gene TRBJ2-3; TCRdb lists TRBD2, though no DNA is available to test this call. The germline V gene encodes CDR1 MNHEY and CDR2 SVGAGI. CDR3 length equals 14 residues.